Each of the 8 T cell receptor beta chains below was sequenced from the same sample in a study of cytomegalovirus exposure and HLA in healthy donors. The method was immunoSEQ multiplex PCR; TCRdb's version includes in-frame clones alone and lacks a portion of them. The sample records 55,000 to 70,000 clones, around 89% being singletons. Sequencing used PBMCs. The receptors were sampled from a woman aged 18-35 years in good health and CMV-seronegative.

The V and J genes are TRBV27 and TRBJ2-1; D might be TRBD1 (5 bases). V lost 7 bases and J 9 bases, leaving 10 bases between the germline ends. The CDR3 consists of 11 residues. Germline V gene lookup returns CDR1 MNHEY and CDR2 SMNVEV (reference sequence). The CDR3 protein is CASIRGGEQFF. The DNA for the CDR3 is TGTGCCAGCATAAGGGGTGGTGAGCAGTTCTTC.

This clone was picked up many times. The V and J genes are TRBV7-9 and TRBJ2-1; 10 nucleotides agree with TRBD2. The CDR3 loop spans 19 amino acids. With V trimmed by 5 bases and J by 7 bases, 20 bases remained unmatched. Germline assignment: CDR1 SEHNR and CDR2 FQNEAQ (reference sequence). In DNA form, the CDR3 reads TGTGCCAGCAGCGCCCGCCTAGCGGGAGATTATCGGCGGCTTAATGAGCAGTTCTTC. Translation gives CASSARLAGDYRRLNEQFF.

CDR3 region: CASSEDRGLYSNQPQHF. The CDR3 nucleotides read TGTGCCAGCAGTGAGGACAGGGGGCTTTATAGCAATCAGCCCCAGCATTTT. The chain is built from TRBV2 and TRBJ1-5; 11 nucleotides match TRBD1. V trimming: 3 bases; J trimming: 0 bases; junction bases outside the gene matches: 4. There are 17 residues in the CDR3. Germline V gene sequence: CDR1 SNHLY, CDR2 FYNNEI. Using reference TRBV2 and TRBJ1-5 for the parts outside the CDR3, the full variable domain is EPEVTQTPSHQVTQMGQEVILRCVPISNHLYFYWYRQILGQKVEFLVSFYNNEISEKSEIFDDQFSVERPDGSNFTLKIRSTKLEDSAMYFCASSEDRGLYSNQPQHFGDGTRLSIL.

This chain uses TRBV16 with TRBJ1-1; D gene ambiguous. V dropped 6 bases and J dropped 2 bases, with 22 bases sitting between them. CDR3 length: 17 residues. Germline V lookup: CDR1 KGHSY, CDR2 FQNENV. The CDR3 bases are TGTGCCAGCAGACCCGCCGGCCACACTCGAGGAAACACTGAAGCTTTCTTT. Its protein is CASRPAGHTRGNTEAFF.

The chain couples TRBV18 to TRBJ1-6; D uncertain. Germline V gives CDR1 KGHSH, CDR2 LQKENI. This CDR3 has 14 residues. V lost 3 bases and J lost 8, with 11 bases in between. The CDR3 bases are TGTGCCAGCTCACCTAGAGATACGGATTCACCCCTCCACTTT. It encodes CASSPRDTDSPLHF.

DNA of the CDR3: TGTGCCAGCAGTGAGGCCAGGGGAATGAACACTGAAGCTTTCTTT. Amino acids: CASSEARGMNTEAFF. The chain links TRBV2 to TRBJ1-1; a possible D gene is TRBD1 (6 bases). The CDR3 extends over 15 amino acids. The germline V gene has CDR1 SNHLY and CDR2 FYNNEI. The germline V and J ends were trimmed by 3 bases and 0 bases, with 11 bases remaining between them.

This chain uses TRBV9 with TRBJ2-3, with D unresolved. Germline V gene lookup returns CDR1 SGDLS and CDR2 YYNGEE. V dropped 2 bases and J dropped 2 bases, with 9 bases sitting between them. The CDR3 has 14 residues. The CDR3 DNA reads TGTGCCAGCAGCGTTTTGGCTTTCACAGATACGCAGTATTTT. It codes for CASSVLAFTDTQYF.

V usage is TRBV7-9 and J usage is TRBJ1-2; a weak D match, TRBD1 (5 bases). Per the germline V gene, CDR1 is SEHNR and CDR2 is FQNEAQ (reference sequence). Trimming took 1 base from V and 4 from J, leaving 19 bases between them. CDR3 length: 17 residues. In DNA, the CDR3 is TGTGCCAGCAGCTTAGTGGCAGGTGCTGCGGGGGTCTATGGCTACACCTTC. Translating gives CASSLVAGAAGVYGYTF. Full variable domain (missing parts from reference TRBV7-9 and TRBJ1-2): DTGVSQNPRHKITKRGQNVTFRCDPISEHNRLYWYRQTLGQGPEFLTYFQNEAQLEKSRLLSDRFSAERPKGSFSTLEIQRTEQGDSAMYLCASSLVAGAAGVYGYTFGSGTRLTVV.